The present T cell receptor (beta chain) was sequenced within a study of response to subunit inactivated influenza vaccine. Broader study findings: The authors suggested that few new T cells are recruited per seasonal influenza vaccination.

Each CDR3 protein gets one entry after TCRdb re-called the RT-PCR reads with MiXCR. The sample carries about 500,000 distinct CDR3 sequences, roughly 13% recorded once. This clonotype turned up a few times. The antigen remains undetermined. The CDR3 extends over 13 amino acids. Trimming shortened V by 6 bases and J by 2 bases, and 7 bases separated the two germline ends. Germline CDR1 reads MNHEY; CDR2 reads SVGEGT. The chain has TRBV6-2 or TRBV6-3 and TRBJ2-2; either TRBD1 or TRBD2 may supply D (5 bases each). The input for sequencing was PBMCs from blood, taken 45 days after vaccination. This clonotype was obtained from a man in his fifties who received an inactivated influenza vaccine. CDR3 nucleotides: TGTGCCAGCAGGGGACCTAACACCGGGGAGCTGTTTTTT. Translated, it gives CASRGPNTGELFF.